Below are 24 T cell receptor beta chains sequenced from a single sample in a study of CD8+CD57+ T cells in acquired aplastic anemia. TCR beta VDJ and CDR3 were profiled, and genomic DNA was the template. TCRdb fed the reads into MiXCR, producing one record per CDR3 protein. Counted here are 170,000 or so distinct CDR3 sequences, around 60% occurring once; the ten biggest clones make up about 44%. Patients included in sequencing had previously demonstrated CD8+CD57+ cell expansion by flow cytometry. Specimen: sorted CD4+, CD8+, or CD8+CD57+ T cells (not recorded which) from PBMCs. The receptors were gathered from a human donor with aplastic anemia.

This clonotype appeared a few times. V gene TRBV6-5 combines with J gene TRBJ2-2; the D gene is possibly TRBD2 (6 bases). V lost 2 bases, J lost 1 base, and 11 bases lay in between. Germline CDR1 reads MNHEY; CDR2 reads SVGAGI. The CDR3 extends over 16 amino acids. As DNA, the CDR3 is TGTGCCAGCAGTTACCGCAGGGACTGGAACACCGGGGAGCTGTTTTTT. This codes for CASSYRRDWNTGELFF.

In this sample, this clonotype turned up many times. The chain is built from TRBV6-6 and TRBJ2-7; D is possibly TRBD1 or TRBD2 (5 bases each). V was shortened by 6 bases and J by 2 bases, with 8 bases between the two germline ends. The CDR3 is 12 amino acids. Per the germline V gene, CDR1 is MNHNY and CDR2 is SVGAGI (reference sequence). The CDR3 spells CASRRDAYEQYF. The DNA of the CDR3 is TGTGCCAGCAGAAGGGACGCCTACGAGCAGTACTTC.

The chain couples TRBV6-1 to TRBJ1-2, with D possibly being TRBD1 (6 bases). The V end lost 3 bases, the J end lost 3 bases, and 14 bases lay between the germline ends. This CDR3 contains 15 residues. Germline lookup yields CDR1 MNHNS and CDR2 SASEGT. As DNA, the CDR3 is TGTGCCAGCAGTGACAGGGGTAGGGCGGACTATGGCTACACCTTC. Its protein product is CASSDRGRADYGYTF.

The chain joins TRBV29-1 to TRBJ2-2; 7 bases map to TRBD2. This CDR3 has 13 residues. Trimming took 3 bases from V and 3 from J; bases not matched to a gene: 1. Germline V gives CDR1 SQVTM, CDR2 ANQGSEA. The DNA of the CDR3 is TGCAGCGTTGATAGCGGGTACACCGGGGAGCTGTTTTTT. Translating gives CSVDSGYTGELFF.

This clonotype was seen a few times. The chain is built from TRBV4-3 and TRBJ1-1; no reliable D call. Germline V gene lookup returns CDR1 LGHNA and CDR2 YSLEER. Trimming shortened V by 4 bases and J by 4 bases, and 13 bases separated the two germline ends. CDR3 length equals 14 residues. The CDR3 sequence is CASSPVGWVTEAFF. The CDR3 DNA is TGCGCCAGCAGCCCAGTAGGATGGGTCACTGAAGCTTTCTTT.

The V and J genes are TRBV7-2 and TRBJ2-7, with 9 bases that match TRBD2. Germline V gene data show CDR1 as SGHTA and CDR2 as FQGNSA. The CDR3 consists of 14 residues. After removal of 1 base from V and 3 bases from J, the junction contained 1 base not matched to a gene. The DNA for the CDR3 is TGTGCCAGCAGCTTAGAAGCGGGAGGCTACGAGCAGTACTTC. It encodes CASSLEAGGYEQYF.

The V and J genes are TRBV15 and TRBJ1-4; no clear D. Trimming shortened V by 3 bases and J by 6 bases, and 17 bases separated the two germline ends. From germline, CDR1 is LNHNV and CDR2 YYDKDF (reference sequence). CDR3 length: 16 amino acids. CDR3 DNA: TGTGCCACCAGCAGCAACCCAAGTTGGAATGATGAAAAACTGTTTTTT. Amino acids: CATSSNPSWNDEKLFF.

This chain links TRBV7-2 with TRBJ2-3; TRBD1 might be the D (5 bases). V lost 4 bases, J lost 4 bases, and 18 bases lay in between. Germline CDR1 is SGHTA and CDR2 is FQGNSA. The CDR3 is made up of 16 amino acids. For the CDR3, the DNA is TGTGCCAGCAGCTACCGAACTTCAGGGAACCCAGATACGCAGTATTTT. This encodes CASSYRTSGNPDTQYF.

This chain links TRBV7-6 with TRBJ2-1, with unresolved D. Trimming cost V 5 bases and J 7 bases, with 9 bases left between them. Germline lookup yields CDR1 SGHVS and CDR2 FNYEAQ. This CDR3 region has 12 residues. The DNA of the CDR3 is TGTGCCAGCAGCGCCAGTGGGAATGAGCAGTTCTTC. Translation: CASSASGNEQFF.

The rearrangement links TRBV20-1 to TRBJ2-5, with D maybe TRBD2 (6 bases). Deletions cut 5 bases from V and 2 bases from J, with 12 bases between. The V gene's germline CDR1 is DFQATT and CDR2 SNEGSKA (reference sequence). There are 13 residues in the CDR3. The CDR3 protein is CSAPPTRQETQYF. For the CDR3, the DNA is TGCAGTGCTCCTCCGACTAGACAAGAGACCCAGTACTTC.

The chain is built from TRBV29-1 and TRBJ1-1; D gene uncertain. The germline V and J ends were trimmed by 7 bases and 6 bases, with 12 bases remaining between them. The germline gives CDR1 SQVTM, CDR2 ANQGSEA. This CDR3 has 11 amino acids. The DNA of the CDR3 is TGCAGCGCAGTGCCTCGATCTGAAGCTTTCTTT. It specifies CSAVPRSEAFF. The full variable domain, with the rest looked up from reference TRBV29-1 and TRBJ1-1, is SAVISQKPSRDICQRGTSLTIQCQVDSQVTMMFWYRQQPGQSLTLIATANQGSEATYESGFVIDKFPISRPNLTFSTLTVSNMSPEDSSIYLCSAVPRSEAFFGQGTRLTVV.

The rearrangement uses TRBV11-2 and TRBJ1-1, with unresolved D. Trimming took 5 bases from V and 6 from J, leaving 7 bases between them. Germline V gene data show CDR1 as SGHAT and CDR2 as FQNNGV. The CDR3 loop spans 11 amino acids. The CDR3 region has the DNA TGTGCCAGCAGCCAAAACGCTGAAGCTTTCTTT. This codes for CASSQNAEAFF.

The J gene is TRBJ2-7, the V gene TRBV9; TRBD2 is a possible D gene (7 bases). V dropped 4 bases and J dropped 6 bases, with 20 bases sitting between them. There are 15 residues in the CDR3. The V gene's germline CDR1 is SGDLS and CDR2 YYNGEE. The CDR3 spells CASSPGRGAAPEQYF. In nucleotides, the CDR3 is TGTGCCAGCAGCCCAGGGAGGGGGGCGGCCCCCGAGCAGTACTTC.

To note about this clonotype: Relative to the germline gene, one junction end is altered; a read error may explain this. This rearrangement joins TRBV15 to TRBJ2-2; D is uncertain. The CDR3 sequence is 16 residues long. Per germline, CDR1 LNHNV and CDR2 YYDKDF (reference sequence). CDR3 in DNA: TGTGCCAGCAGCTCCCCGATAGGGCCGGACACCGGGGAGCTGTTTTTT. Protein sequence: CASSSPIGPDTGELFF.

V usage is TRBV5-1 and J usage is TRBJ2-2; 9 nucleotides match TRBD1. The CDR3 runs to 15 residues. V was pared by 0 bases and J by 8 bases, with 5 bases of the junction left unmatched. Germline CDR1 is SGHRS and CDR2 is YFSETQ. CDR3 DNA: TGCGCCAGCAGCTTGGGGGGACAGGGCCAAGGGGAGCTGTTTTTT. Translation: CASSLGGQGQGELFF.

The V and J genes are TRBV14 and TRBJ1-2, with TRBD1 as a possible D gene (6 bases). Germline CDR1 is SGHDN and CDR2 is FVKESK. The CDR3 runs 13 residues. Trimming took off 4 bases at V and 3 bases at J, with 9 bases between the two ends. The CDR3 here is CASSLGQYYGYTF. The CDR3 DNA reads TGTGCCAGCAGCCTTGGACAGTACTATGGCTACACCTTC.

The rearrangement links TRBV7-8 to TRBJ2-2; 12 bases match TRBD2. The germline CDR1 and CDR2 sequences are SGHVS and FQNEAQ. The trim removed 4 bases at V and 0 bases at J, leaving 6 bases unmatched. CDR3 length: 18 residues. The CDR3 DNA reads TGTGCCAGCAGCTATCGCCGACTAGCGGGAGCGAACACCGGGGAGCTGTTTTTT. It specifies CASSYRRLAGANTGELFF.

Turning to this clonotype: With a much larger clone just one base away, this may be a read error. This rearrangement joins TRBV6-5 to TRBJ2-7; a possible D gene is TRBD1 (5 bases). Germline V gene lookup returns CDR1 MNHEY and CDR2 SVGAGI. This CDR3 is built from 13 residues. The CDR3 DNA reads as TGTGACGGCAGTTTTGGGGCCCGCGACGAGCAGTACTTC. It is translated as CDGSFGARDEQYF.

The rearrangement joins TRBV19 to TRBJ1-5, with 8 nucleotides matching TRBD1. V lost 4 bases and J lost 7; bases outside the gene matches: 12. In germline, CDR1 is LNHDA, CDR2 SQIVND (reference sequence). The CDR3 is 16 residues long. The CDR3 region is CASSRAGGLVGQPQHF. CDR3 bases: TGTGCCAGTAGTAGGGCAGGGGGCCTAGTCGGCCAGCCCCAGCATTTT.

This clonotype was recorded many times. The V gene is TRBV7-9, the J gene TRBJ2-2; TRBD2 is a possible D gene (5 bases). The CDR3 length is 16 residues. V gave up 5 bases and J gave up 1 base, with 14 bases separating them. The germline V gene has CDR1 SEHNR and CDR2 FQNEAQ (reference sequence). CDR3: CASSTRPGLNTGELFF. The CDR3 DNA reads TGTGCCAGCAGCACCCGACCAGGACTGAACACCGGGGAGCTGTTTTTT.

The chain employs TRBV10-3 and TRBJ1-2; maybe TRBD1 (5 bases). The CDR3 contains 15 residues. V was trimmed by 7 bases and J by 4 bases, leaving 19 bases between them. Germline V gene sequence: CDR1 ENHRY, CDR2 SYGVKD. The CDR3: CAITESGRQSYGYTF. In DNA form, the CDR3 reads TGTGCCATCACCGAGTCAGGGAGGCAATCCTATGGCTACACCTTC.

Regarding this clonotype: No conserved phenylalanine or tryptophan is present at the end of the CDR3, so a read error is the likely explanation. The V call is TRBV7-9, the J call TRBJ2-7; TRBD2 aligns across 7 bases. This CDR3 has 16 residues. Germline trimming cut 2 bases from V and 9 bases from J; bases unmatched to any gene: 16. The germline V gene encodes CDR1 SEHNR and CDR2 FQNEAQ (reference sequence). The CDR3 DNA is TGTGCCAGCAGCTTACCTCTATCGGGAGGTGGCGTTGGGCAGTACTTA. Encoded protein: CASSLPLSGGGVGQYL.

The CDR3 region is CASSLLTGFGYTF. CDR3 nucleotide sequence: TGTGCCAGCAGCCTTCTAACAGGGTTCGGCTACACCTTC. J is TRBJ1-2 and V is TRBV12-3 or TRBV12-4, with D perhaps matching TRBD1 (6 bases). V lost 6 bases, J lost 8 bases, and 16 bases lay in between. The CDR3 covers 13 residues.

This clonotype showed up many times. The V gene is TRBV20-1, the J gene TRBJ1-1; D unresolved. The germline CDR1 and CDR2 sequences are DFQATT and SNEGSKA (reference sequence). V was trimmed by 6 bases and J by 6 bases, leaving 20 bases between them. The CDR3 sequence is 14 residues long. CDR3 in DNA: TGCAGTGCCCCTCTGGGGAGGGAGGTCGCTGAAGCTTTCTTT. This codes for CSAPLGREVAEAFF.